The rows below give T cell receptor beta chains drawn from one sample of a study of a mutant IDH1 vaccine in newly diagnosed glioma. Generated by immunoSEQ multiplex PCR, the TCRdb table keeps only in-frame clones and is missing some. The sample lists 60,000 or so clones, around four fifths occurring once. The antigens for these receptors are not known. The sequenced sample was PBMCs, obtained from a glioma patient whose treatment included an IDH1 peptide vaccine. These TCRs come from a man aged 25 to 45 with glioma. The CDR3 runs from the conserved cysteine through the conserved F or W. The D gene is left open where the match is weak. Expanded clones are given a class, and other clones once, few, many or no size at all.

V gene	J gene	D gene	clone size	CDR3 DNA	CDR3 protein
TRBV2	TRBJ1-6	TRBD1	NA	TGTGCCAGCAGTGTAAATCCCCTACAGGGGTCTAATTCACCCCTCCACTTT	CASSVNPLQGSNSPLHF
TRBV6-5	TRBJ2-7	NA	NA	TGTGCCAGCCGTTGGACAGATTCCTACGGGCAGTACTTC	CASRWTDSYGQYF
TRBV6-1	TRBJ1-2	NA	NA	TGTGCCAGCAGTGAGGGCCACTCCTATGGCTACACCTTC	CASSEGHSYGYTF
TRBV11-2	TRBJ2-5	TRBD2	NA	TGTGCCAGCAGGCGGCTAGCGGGGGGGCAAGAGACCCAGTACTTC	CASRRLAGGQETQYF
TRBV4-1	TRBJ1-5	NA	NA	TGCGCCAGCAGCCAAGGACAGTATAGCAATCAGCCCCAGCATTTT	CASSQGQYSNQPQHF
TRBV27	TRBJ2-2	NA	NA	TGTGCCAGCAGTTTATCTGGGACCACCGGGGAGCTGTTTTTT	CASSLSGTTGELFF
TRBV7-6	TRBJ2-1	TRBD2	NA	TGTGCCAGCAGCTTAGCTCCGACTAGCGGGGGCCCGGGGGAGCAGTTCTTC	CASSLAPTSGGPGEQFF
TRBV19	TRBJ2-7	TRBD2	NA	TGTGCCAGTAGTATCGGGGGGACCTCCTACGAGCAGTACTTC	CASSIGGTSYEQYF
TRBV7-2	TRBJ1-2	NA	NA	TGTGCCAGCAGCTCTGGGGTCGGGCCTAACTATGGCTACACCTTC	CASSSGVGPNYGYTF
TRBV2	TRBJ2-7	NA	NA	TGTGCCAGCAGTCGTTTTTCCGCCTACGAGCAGTACTTC	CASSRFSAYEQYF
TRBV25-1	TRBJ2-2	NA	NA	TGTGCCAGCAGTCGTGGACAACGGGGTTTATCCGGGGAGCTGTTTTTT	CASSRGQRGLSGELFF
TRBV27	TRBJ1-6	NA	NA	TGTGCCAGCAGTGAGTCAGGTCTCTATAATTCACCCCTCCACTTT	CASSESGLYNSPLHF
TRBV9	TRBJ2-1	TRBD1	NA	TGTGCCAGCAGCGGTCAGGGGGCAGGGGAGCAGTTCTTC	CASSGQGAGEQFF
TRBV10-1	TRBJ2-2	NA	NA	TGCGCCAGCAGTGAGCGGCCACTGGGAGCCGAAGGCGGGGAGCTGTTTTTT	CASSERPLGAEGGELFF
TRBV19	TRBJ1-3	TRBD1	once	TGTGCCAGTGGAGACAGGGGCGGAAACACCATATATTTT	CASGDRGGNTIYF
TRBV6-5	TRBJ1-3	NA	once	TGTGCCAGCATCTTAACCCGCAAGGGAGCCATATATTTT	CASILTRKGAIYF
TRBV10-1	TRBJ2-2	NA	NA	TGCGCCAGCAGTGGCCGGGGTGGCACCGGGGAGCTGTTTTTT	CASSGRGGTGELFF
TRBV19	TRBJ2-7	NA	NA	TGTGCCACCCGAGAAGGACCGTACGAGCAGTACTTC	CATREGPYEQYF
TRBV7-6	TRBJ2-2	TRBD2	NA	TGTGCCAGCAGCCCTCGGCGGGGGGGCTTCACCGGGGAGCTGTTTTTT	CASSPRRGGFTGELFF
TRBV27	TRBJ1-1	TRBD1	NA	TGTGCCAGCAGTCTCCAAAGAGGGACAGGGGGAGTGAACACTGAAGCTTTCTTT	CASSLQRGTGGVNTEAFF
TRBV19	TRBJ1-5	NA	NA	TGTGCCACCGGGGAACGATGGGATCAGCCCCAGCATTTT	CATGERWDQPQHF
TRBV7-2	TRBJ2-1	NA	NA	TGTGCCAGCCAACAGGGTTTGTCATACAATGAGCAGTTCTTC	CASQQGLSYNEQFF
TRBV5-8	TRBJ1-5	NA	NA	TGTGCCAGCAGCTTTGGCCGGCTTCAGGGTAGGAGCAATCAGCCCCAGCATTTT	CASSFGRLQGRSNQPQHF
TRBV2	TRBJ2-2	TRBD2	NA	TGTGCCAGCAGTGGGACGGGGGGGCGGACCGGGGAGCTGTTTTTT	CASSGTGGRTGELFF
TRBV30	TRBJ1-3	TRBD1	NA	TGTGCCTGGAGGGGACAGCTGAGCTCTGGAAACACCATATATTTT	CAWRGQLSSGNTIYF
TRBV7-2	TRBJ1-1	NA	few	TGTGCCAGCGCCCCCCGGCCGAACACTGAAGCTTTCTTT	CASAPRPNTEAFF
TRBV6-1	TRBJ2-7	NA	NA	TGTGCCAGCAGTACATACAGGTCGGGTTTGGGCGAGCAGTACTTC	CASSTYRSGLGEQYF
TRBV2	TRBJ2-3	TRBD2	NA	TGTGCCAGCAGTCGTACGCACCCTAGCGGGGGCACAGATACGCAGTATTTT	CASSRTHPSGGTDTQYF
TRBV29-1	TRBJ1-6	TRBD1	NA	TGCAGCGTTCAATTGACAGGGGGAAATAATTCACCCCTCCACTTT	CSVQLTGGNNSPLHF
TRBV7-9	TRBJ1-2	NA	NA	TGTGCCAGCAGCCATCAGCATGGCTACACCTTC	CASSHQHGYTF
TRBV6-4	TRBJ1-1	NA	NA	TGTGCCAGCAGTGACCGGGAGAACACTGAAGCTTTCTTT	CASSDRENTEAFF
TRBV5-4	TRBJ1-3	NA	NA	TGTGCCAGCAGCTATGGACCAAGAGGAGGAAACACCATATATTTT	CASSYGPRGGNTIYF
TRBV5-1	TRBJ2-1	NA	NA	TGCGCCAGCAGCTTATTGCCGTTGCAGAGCTCCTACAATGAGCAGTTCTTC	CASSLLPLQSSYNEQFF
TRBV18	TRBJ1-5	TRBD1	NA	TGTGCCAGCTCACCAAGGCTGCGGGACAGGGGAGACCAGCCCCAGCATTTT	CASSPRLRDRGDQPQHF
TRBV9	TRBJ1-5	NA	NA	TGTGCCAGGAAGTACCAGCCCCAGCATTTT	CARKYQPQHF
TRBV5-1	TRBJ2-2	NA	once	TGCGCCAGCAGCTACCAGGGAACCGGGGAGCTGTTTTTT	CASSYQGTGELFF
TRBV6-6	TRBJ1-4	NA	few	TGTGCCAGCAGTTACACAACGATCGGTGAAAAACTGTTTTTT	CASSYTTIGEKLFF
TRBV6-5	TRBJ2-1	NA	NA	TGTGCCAGCAGTTACCAGGGGTTCAATGAGCAGTTCTTC	CASSYQGFNEQFF
TRBV18	TRBJ1-1	TRBD1	NA	TGTGCCAGCTCACTGCAGTACAGGGGGGAGAACACTGAAGCTTTCTTT	CASSLQYRGENTEAFF
TRBV7-9	TRBJ2-3	TRBD1	NA	TGTGCCAGCACCAAGAGGGGCTGGGACAGGGATCCAAATACGCAGTATTTT	CASTKRGWDRDPNTQYF
TRBV11-2	TRBJ2-5	TRBD1	NA	TGTGCCAGCAGCTTAGGACAGGGGAAAGAGACCCAGTACTTC	CASSLGQGKETQYF
TRBV10-2	TRBJ2-5	TRBD2	NA	TGCGCCAGCAGTGATGTTAGCGGGGGTAGAGGGGAGACCCAGTACTTC	CASSDVSGGRGETQYF
TRBV4-1	TRBJ1-2	NA	once	TGCGCCAGCAGCCAAAATACACAAATGAGCTATGGCTACACCTTC	CASSQNTQMSYGYTF
TRBV18	TRBJ2-4	NA	NA	TGTGCCAGCTCACCTCCCAACAGGGACCCACTCATGAACATTCAGTACTTC	CASSPPNRDPLMNIQYF
TRBV10-2	TRBJ1-1	NA	NA	TGCGCCAGCAGTGAGTGGGGGGCGAGCGCGAGGACTGAAGCTTTCTTT	CASSEWGASARTEAFF
TRBV30	TRBJ2-3	NA	NA	TGTGCCCGGACAGAGGGTACAGATACGCAGTATTTT	CARTEGTDTQYF
TRBV7-2	TRBJ1-2	TRBD1	NA	TGTGCCAGCAGCTTACGGGACAGGGTTTATGGCTACACCTTC	CASSLRDRVYGYTF
TRBV5-1	TRBJ1-2	NA	once	TGCGCCAGCAGAAGAGGGGCTGTCAGCAAATCGTCTAACTATGGCTACACCTTC	CASRRGAVSKSSNYGYTF
TRBV7-9	TRBJ2-1	NA	NA	TGTGCCAGCAGCTTAGCGAGTGTGGCCTACAATGAGCAGTTCTTC	CASSLASVAYNEQFF
TRBV2	TRBJ1-4	TRBD1	NA	TGTGCCAGCAGTGAGAGGGGGACAGGAACTAATGAAAAACTGTTTTTT	CASSERGTGTNEKLFF
TRBV11-2	TRBJ1-6	NA	NA	TGTGCCAGCAGCTACGACGGTTCACCCCTCCACTTT	CASSYDGSPLHF
TRBV18	TRBJ2-7	NA	NA	TGTGCCAGCTCACCACCGAGCTCCTACGAGCAGTACTTC	CASSPPSSYEQYF
TRBV9	TRBJ2-3	NA	NA	TGTGCCAGCAGCCAGATCGGGTCCGCAGATACGCAGTATTTT	CASSQIGSADTQYF